The 14 T cell receptor beta chains listed next were all sequenced from one sample in a study of cytomegalovirus exposure and HLA in healthy donors. Primers for the PCR totalled 60 Vbeta and 13 Jbeta. The protocol was immunoSEQ multiplex PCR, while the TCRdb copy is restricted to in-frame clones and leaves out a portion. This table holds about 180,000 clones, around 72% found once. Source material: PBMCs. The receptors originated from a female donor in good health and CMV-seronegative.

The chain uses TRBV7-9 and TRBJ1-4, with 8 bases lining up with TRBD1. The J segment lost 4 bases and the V segment lost 4 bases, leaving 5 bases of the junction unmatched. From germline, CDR1 is SEHNR and CDR2 FQNEAQ (reference sequence). The CDR3 length is 15 residues. This CDR3 reads CASSYRTGNNEKLFF. CDR3 bases: TGTGCCAGCAGCTATCGGACAGGGAATAATGAAAAACTGTTTTTT.

V and J are TRBV9 and TRBJ1-4; 8 nucleotides agree with TRBD1. Germline V gene data show CDR1 as SGDLS and CDR2 as YYNGEE. Germline trimming cut 3 bases from V and 7 bases from J; bases unmatched to any gene: 8. The CDR3 extends over 15 amino acids. The DNA for the CDR3 is TGTGCCAGCAGCGCCAATCAGGGGGCTTTTGAAAAACTGTTTTTT. Its protein is CASSANQGAFEKLFF.

The rearrangement links TRBV15 to TRBJ1-6, with D uncertain. The CDR3 covers 18 residues. Trimming stripped 0 bases from V and 13 bases from J, with 25 bases between. Germline V CDR1 and CDR2: LNHNV, YYDKDF (reference sequence). CDR3 nucleotides: TGTGCCACCAGCAGAGATTCGGCACTCTACGGGGTAAGGACCCCCCTCCACTTT. Translation: CATSRDSALYGVRTPLHF.

This clone occurred a few times. V and J are TRBV29-1 and TRBJ1-2; a weak D match, TRBD1 (6 bases). The CDR3 spans 13 residues. Trimming pared 6 bases from V and 2 bases from J, leaving 13 bases between. Per the germline V gene, CDR1 is SQVTM and CDR2 is ANQGSEA. The CDR3 DNA sequence: TGCAGCGTCCTTGCGCAGGGGAACTATGGCTACACCTTC. It translates to CSVLAQGNYGYTF.

The genes are TRBV9 and TRBJ2-1; TRBD1 is a possible D gene (5 bases). The germline V gene has CDR1 SGDLS and CDR2 YYNGEE. The CDR3 length is 15 residues. V lost 4 bases and J 4 bases, leaving 15 bases between the germline ends. The CDR3 loop reads CASSPPPGLYNEQFF. The DNA for the CDR3 is TGTGCCAGCAGCCCTCCGCCAGGGCTATACAATGAGCAGTTCTTC.

The chain carries TRBV7-2 and TRBJ1-6; D is ambiguous. The CDR3 is 16 amino acids. The V gene lost 0 bases and the J gene lost 4 bases, with 10 bases spanning the gap. Germline CDR1 reads SGHTA; CDR2 reads FQGNSA. The CDR3: CASSLALQVYNSPLHF. The CDR3 region has the DNA TGTGCCAGCAGCTTAGCGCTCCAGGTTTATAATTCACCCCTCCACTTT.

In its sample, this clone was seen a few times. This sequence joins TRBV18 and TRBJ1-1; a possible D gene is TRBD1 (6 bases). The CDR3 runs to 14 residues. The ends were cut back, 4 bases at V and 1 base at J, with 10 bases in the middle. Germline CDR1 KGHSH, CDR2 LQKENI. The CDR3 here is CASSQQGRNTEAFF. For the CDR3, the DNA is TGTGCCAGCTCACAACAGGGTAGGAACACTGAAGCTTTCTTT.

This rearrangement joins TRBV29-1 to TRBJ1-2; TRBD1 might be the D (6 bases). The germline V gene has CDR1 SQVTM and CDR2 ANQGSEA. The CDR3 is 12 amino acids. The CDR3 spells CRAGTTGEGYTF. In DNA, the CDR3 is TGCAGAGCCGGGACAACTGGTGAAGGCTACACCTTC.

This chain joins TRBV6-4 and TRBJ2-3; D possibly corresponds to TRBD1 (6 bases). V was pared by 0 bases and J by 5 bases, with 9 bases between. The V gene's germline CDR1 is MRHNA and CDR2 SNTAGT. The CDR3 sequence is 14 residues long. The CDR3 loop is CASSDSEGGDTQYF. The CDR3 DNA reads TGTGCCAGCAGTGACTCGGAAGGGGGAGATACGCAGTATTTT.

This clone has only a few counts. The chain joins TRBV6-4 to TRBJ2-5; no clear D. The CDR3 covers 13 residues. V lost 4 bases, J lost 5 bases, and 11 bases lay in between. The germline V gene has CDR1 MRHNA and CDR2 SNTAGT. This CDR3 is CASSGEVGETQYF. In DNA, the CDR3 is TGTGCCAGCAGTGGAGAGGTTGGGGAGACCCAGTACTTC.

This clone was seen a few times. The J gene is TRBJ2-3, the V gene TRBV11-2; 10 bases match TRBD2. The germline V gene encodes CDR1 SGHAT and CDR2 FQNNGV. Trimming removed 8 bases from V and 1 base from J; junction bases left unmatched: 15. The CDR3 extends over 18 amino acids. The CDR3 protein is CASPGAGGPPRGTDTQYF. CDR3 DNA sequence: TGTGCCAGCCCCGGAGCGGGAGGGCCTCCTCGCGGCACAGATACGCAGTATTTT.

J is TRBJ2-1 and V is TRBV7-2, with 7 bases aligning to TRBD2. Germline CDR1 is SGHTA and CDR2 is FQGNSA. J was trimmed by 4 bases and V by 5 bases; bases with no gene match: 8. CDR3 length: 15 residues. As DNA, the CDR3 is TGTGCCAGCAGCCGACCCCAAGCGGGATACAATGAGCAGTTCTTC. Protein sequence: CASSRPQAGYNEQFF. The full variable domain, completed using reference TRBV7-2 and TRBJ2-1, is GAGVSQSPSNKVTEKGKDVELRCDPISGHTALYWYRQSLGQGLEFLIYFQGNSAPDKSGLPSDRFSAERTGGSVSTLTIQRTQQEDSAVYLCASSRPQAGYNEQFFGPGTRLTVL.

The rearrangement joins TRBV6-6 to TRBJ2-7; 7 bases map to TRBD1. J was trimmed by 1 base and V by 5 bases; bases with no gene match: 2. The CDR3 is made up of 13 amino acids. CDR1 and CDR2 (germline): MNHNY, SVGAGI (reference sequence). CDR3 coding DNA: TGTGCCAGCAGTGGGACAGATTCCTACGAGCAGTACTTC. Protein: CASSGTDSYEQYF.

There are a few counts of this clone. This rearrangement joins TRBV4-2 to TRBJ2-3, with 7 bases that match TRBD2. The CDR3 extends over 15 amino acids. V lost 7 bases and J lost 2; bases outside the gene matches: 9. The germline CDR1 and CDR2 sequences are LGHNA and YNFKEQ. CDR3 region: CASTTSGENTDTQYF. CDR3 DNA sequence: TGTGCCAGCACCACAAGCGGGGAGAACACAGATACGCAGTATTTT.